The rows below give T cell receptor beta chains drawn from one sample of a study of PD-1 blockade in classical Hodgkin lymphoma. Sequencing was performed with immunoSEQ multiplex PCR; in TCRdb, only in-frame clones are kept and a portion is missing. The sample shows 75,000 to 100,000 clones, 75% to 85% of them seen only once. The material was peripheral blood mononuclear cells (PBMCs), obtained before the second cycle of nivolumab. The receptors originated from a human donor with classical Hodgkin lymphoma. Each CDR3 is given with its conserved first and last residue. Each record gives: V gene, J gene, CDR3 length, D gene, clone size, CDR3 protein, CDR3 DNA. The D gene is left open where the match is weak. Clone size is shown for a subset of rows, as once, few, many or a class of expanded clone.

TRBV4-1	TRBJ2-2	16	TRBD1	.	CASSQEAGGHTGELFF	TGCGCCAGCAGCCAGGAGGCAGGGGGCCACACCGGGGAGCTGTTTTTT
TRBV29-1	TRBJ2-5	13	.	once	CSVETVAGETQYF	TGCAGCGTGGAGACTGTGGCCGGAGAGACCCAGTACTTC
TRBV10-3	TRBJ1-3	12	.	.	CAISLSGNTIYF	TGTGCCATCAGTCTCTCTGGAAACACCATATATTTT
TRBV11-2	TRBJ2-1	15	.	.	CASSLVGGRLAEQFF	TGTGCCAGCAGCTTAGTTGGGGGGCGGCTGGCCGAGCAGTTCTTC
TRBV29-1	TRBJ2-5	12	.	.	CSVAQHQETQYF	TGCAGCGTCGCGCAGCACCAAGAGACCCAGTACTTC
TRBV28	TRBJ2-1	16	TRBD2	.	CASSFRRLAVYNEQFF	TGTGCCAGCAGTTTTCGGCGTCTAGCGGTCTACAATGAGCAGTTCTTC
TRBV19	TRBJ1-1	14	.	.	CASSVAGAGAEAFF	TGTGCCAGTAGTGTGGCGGGGGCTGGGGCTGAAGCTTTCTTT
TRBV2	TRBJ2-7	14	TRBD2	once	CASRSTGGAYEQYF	TGTGCCAGCAGGTCGACGGGGGGGGCCTACGAGCAGTACTTC
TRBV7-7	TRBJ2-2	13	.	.	CASSPDRTGELFF	TGTGCCAGCAGTCCAGACAGGACCGGGGAGCTGTTTTTT
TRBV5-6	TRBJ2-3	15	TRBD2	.	CASIKLAGSTDTQYF	TGTGCCAGCATCAAACTAGCGGGAAGTACAGATACGCAGTATTTT
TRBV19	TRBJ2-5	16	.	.	CASSRGTGTPPVTQYF	TGTGCCAGTTCGAGGGGAACAGGGACCCCCCCGGTGACCCAGTACTTC